This T cell receptor (beta chain) was captured in a study of blood T cell repertoires in COVID-19. Study in general: Sites across the United States, Italy and Spain contributed samples from acute and convalescent COVID-19. Nucleic acid was either cDNA or gDNA, and it came from T cells, B-cell-depleted T cells, or PBMCs.

Original handling: Researchers report that nucleated cell counts were estimated from reference gene primer amplification. Assay used: immunoSEQ multiplex PCR; TCRdb lists only in-frame clones, some missing. V and J calls and clone size are those listed in that table; D and trimming were worked out from the DNA. Of tens of thousands of clones listed, about nine tenths are singletons. This clone has a single count. CDR1 is MDHEN, CDR2 SYDVKM, per germline. V gave up 5 bases and J gave up 0 bases, with 11 bases separating them. The CDR3 has 15 residues. The receptor was derived from a woman in her fifties or sixties with active COVID-19. This chain connects TRBV28 to TRBJ1-5; D possibly corresponds to TRBD1 (6 bases). Sequencing was performed on peripheral blood. The CDR3 loop reads CASSALGGSNQPQHF. Here the CDR3 DNA reads TGTGCCAGCAGTGCATTAGGGGGTAGCAATCAGCCCCAGCATTTT.